The rows below give T cell receptor beta chains drawn from one sample of a study of blood T cell repertoires in COVID-19. Profiled with immunoSEQ multiplex PCR; TCRdb holds only in-frame clones, not every one. In the table there are 150,000 to 200,000 clones, 88% of which are singletons. Sequencing was done on a sample of PBMCs or T cells enriched from blood (not recorded which). These TCRs come from a woman between 45 and 65 years old who had recovered from COVID-19. CDR3s include the opening cysteine and the closing phenylalanine or tryptophan. Fields, in order: CDR3 protein, CDR3 DNA, V gene, J gene, clone size, D gene. D genes are given only for firm matches. The size entry is marked missing in some rows and otherwise reads once, few, many or a size class.

cdr3_aa: CASSQDGQSTGQPQHF
cdr3_nt: TGTGCCAGCAGCCAAGATGGACAGTCGACGGGACAGCCCCAGCATTTT
v_call: TRBV4-2
j_call: TRBJ1-5
clone_size: few
d_call: .

cdr3_aa: CASNSGQGATEAFF
cdr3_nt: TGTGCCAGCAACTCCGGACAGGGTGCCACTGAAGCTTTCTTT
v_call: TRBV7-3
j_call: TRBJ1-1
clone_size: .
d_call: TRBD1

cdr3_aa: CASSFGLAGVETQYF
cdr3_nt: TGTGCCAGCAGCTTTGGTCTAGCGGGGGTGGAGACCCAGTACTTC
v_call: TRBV7-2
j_call: TRBJ2-5
clone_size: .
d_call: TRBD2

cdr3_aa: CASSPGANYGYTF
cdr3_nt: TGTGCCAGCAGCCCAGGGGCTAACTATGGCTACACCTTC
v_call: TRBV2
j_call: TRBJ1-2
clone_size: .
d_call: .

cdr3_aa: CASKPRESNEQFF
cdr3_nt: TGTGCCAGTAAACCCAGGGAAAGCAATGAGCAGTTCTTC
v_call: TRBV19
j_call: TRBJ2-1
clone_size: .
d_call: .

cdr3_aa: CASSPRADNTEAFF
cdr3_nt: TGTGCCAGCTCACCACGGGCCGATAACACTGAAGCTTTCTTT
v_call: TRBV18
j_call: TRBJ1-1
clone_size: .
d_call: .

cdr3_aa: CASSLILAGTSGEDTQYF
cdr3_nt: TGTGCCAGCAGCTTGATTTTGGCGGGAACTAGCGGGGAAGATACGCAGTATTTT
v_call: TRBV5-6
j_call: TRBJ2-3
clone_size: .
d_call: TRBD2

cdr3_aa: CASSLVAGMNTEAFF
cdr3_nt: TGTGCCAGCAGCTTGGTCGCCGGGATGAACACTGAAGCTTTCTTT
v_call: TRBV5-4
j_call: TRBJ1-1
clone_size: .
d_call: .

cdr3_aa: CASSIGQGTYGYTF
cdr3_nt: TGTGCCAGTAGTATAGGTCAAGGGACTTATGGCTACACCTTC
v_call: TRBV19
j_call: TRBJ1-2
clone_size: few
d_call: .

cdr3_aa: CASSPTSGAGDEQYF
cdr3_nt: TGCGCCAGCAGCCCCACGTCAGGGGCAGGGGACGAGCAGTACTTC
v_call: TRBV4-3
j_call: TRBJ2-7
clone_size: .
d_call: .

cdr3_aa: CASSLGTGGNSPLHF
cdr3_nt: TGTGCCAGCAGTTTGGGGACAGGGGGGAATTCACCCCTCCACTTT
v_call: TRBV27
j_call: TRBJ1-6
clone_size: .
d_call: TRBD1

cdr3_aa: CATNPSGGSYEQYF
cdr3_nt: TGTGCCACTAACCCTAGCGGGGGTTCCTACGAGCAGTACTTC
v_call: TRBV19
j_call: TRBJ2-7
clone_size: .
d_call: TRBD2

cdr3_aa: CASSPAGGADWETQYF
cdr3_nt: TGTGCCAGCAGCCCTGCCGGGGGGGCCGATTGGGAGACCCAGTACTTC
v_call: TRBV5-4
j_call: TRBJ2-5
clone_size: .
d_call: TRBD2

cdr3_aa: CASHPGTGLLAQGYTF
cdr3_nt: TGTGCCAGCCACCCGGGGACAGGGCTGCTTGCACAGGGCTACACCTTC
v_call: TRBV7-9
j_call: TRBJ1-2
clone_size: .
d_call: TRBD1

cdr3_aa: CASSPWETEAFF
cdr3_nt: TGTGCCAGCAGCCCTTGGGAGACTGAAGCTTTCTTT
v_call: TRBV12-3/TRBV12-4
j_call: TRBJ1-1
clone_size: .
d_call: .

cdr3_aa: CATSDRTSAGDTQYF
cdr3_nt: TGTGCCACCAGTGACCGGACTAGCGCGGGGGATACGCAGTATTTT
v_call: TRBV24-1
j_call: TRBJ2-3
clone_size: .
d_call: TRBD2

cdr3_aa: CASSLPGRLVGYTF
cdr3_nt: TGTGCCAGCAGCTTACCGGGGAGGTTGGTTGGCTACACCTTC
v_call: TRBV7-2
j_call: TRBJ1-2
clone_size: once
d_call: .

cdr3_aa: CASSTFGQDSTDTQYF
cdr3_nt: TGTGCCAGCAGTACCTTCGGACAGGATAGCACAGATACGCAGTATTTT
v_call: TRBV6-2/TRBV6-3
j_call: TRBJ2-3
clone_size: .
d_call: TRBD1

cdr3_aa: CASSLRTGGGELFF
cdr3_nt: TGCGCCAGCAGCTTGCGGACAGGGGGTGGGGAGCTGTTTTTT
v_call: TRBV5-1
j_call: TRBJ2-2
clone_size: .
d_call: TRBD1

cdr3_aa: CASSLAPAGGLQETQYF
cdr3_nt: TGTGCCAGCAGCTTAGCCCCCGCCGGGGGGCTGCAAGAGACCCAGTACTTC
v_call: TRBV7-6
j_call: TRBJ2-5
clone_size: few
d_call: .

cdr3_aa: CASSPRQGLGEAFF
cdr3_nt: TGTGCCAGCAGCCCGAGACAGGGATTGGGTGAAGCTTTCTTT
v_call: TRBV7-9
j_call: TRBJ1-1
clone_size: once
d_call: TRBD1

cdr3_aa: CASSLVTGPNTEAFF
cdr3_nt: TGTGCCAGCAGCCTCGTCACAGGCCCCAACACTGAAGCTTTCTTT
v_call: TRBV7-9
j_call: TRBJ1-1
clone_size: few
d_call: .

cdr3_aa: CSARLQTPEQYF
cdr3_nt: TGCAGCGCCAGACTTCAAACGCCTGAGCAGTACTTC
v_call: TRBV29-1
j_call: TRBJ2-7
clone_size: .
d_call: .

cdr3_aa: CASKGGNTEAFF
cdr3_nt: TGTGCCAGCAAGGGAGGGAACACTGAAGCTTTCTTT
v_call: TRBV28
j_call: TRBJ1-1
clone_size: once
d_call: .

cdr3_aa: CASSLDRGLYNEQFF
cdr3_nt: TGTGCCAGCAGCTTAGACAGGGGGCTTTACAATGAGCAGTTCTTC
v_call: TRBV7-2
j_call: TRBJ2-1
clone_size: .
d_call: TRBD1

cdr3_aa: CASRPTGGNEKLFF
cdr3_nt: TGTGCCAGCAGACCGACAGGGGGTAATGAAAAACTGTTTTTT
v_call: TRBV7-2
j_call: TRBJ1-4
clone_size: .
d_call: TRBD1

cdr3_aa: CASREDREGVGYTF
cdr3_nt: TGTGCCAGCAGGGAGGACAGGGAAGGAGTCGGCTACACCTTC
v_call: TRBV6-5
j_call: TRBJ1-2
clone_size: .
d_call: TRBD1

cdr3_aa: CASSRGTAFDRQYF
cdr3_nt: TGTGCCAGCAGCCGAGGGACAGCTTTCGATCGGCAGTACTTC
v_call: TRBV7-8
j_call: TRBJ2-7
clone_size: once
d_call: TRBD1

cdr3_aa: CASSDIPPGTGGANTEAFF
cdr3_nt: TGTGCCAGCAGTGACATACCCCCCGGGACAGGGGGAGCGAACACTGAAGCTTTCTTT
v_call: TRBV6-2/TRBV6-3
j_call: TRBJ1-1
clone_size: .
d_call: TRBD1

cdr3_aa: CASSQEILNTGELFF
cdr3_nt: TGTGCCAGCAGCCAGGAGATTTTGAACACCGGGGAGCTGTTTTTT
v_call: TRBV3-1/TRBV3-2
j_call: TRBJ2-2
clone_size: .
d_call: .

cdr3_aa: CASSQRRITGTFNTEAFF
cdr3_nt: TGTGCCAGCAGCCAGCGGCGGATTACCGGGACATTTAACACTGAAGCTTTCTTT
v_call: TRBV3-1/TRBV3-2
j_call: TRBJ1-1
clone_size: .
d_call: .

cdr3_aa: CASSLGGGIGNQPQHF
cdr3_nt: TGTGCCAGCAGCTTAGGTGGAGGGATTGGCAATCAGCCCCAGCATTTT
v_call: TRBV7-2
j_call: TRBJ1-5
clone_size: .
d_call: .

cdr3_aa: CASSLSVSGTGELFF
cdr3_nt: TGTGCCAGCAGCTTGTCCGTGTCGGGCACCGGGGAGCTGTTTTTT
v_call: TRBV5-5
j_call: TRBJ2-2
clone_size: .
d_call: .

cdr3_aa: CSVAGGAEAFF
cdr3_nt: TGCAGCGTGGCCGGGGGGGCTGAAGCTTTCTTT
v_call: TRBV29-1
j_call: TRBJ1-1
clone_size: once
d_call: .

cdr3_aa: CASSLLGQGREETQYF
cdr3_nt: TGTGCCAGCAGCCTATTGGGACAGGGGAGGGAAGAGACCCAGTACTTC
v_call: TRBV3-1/TRBV3-2
j_call: TRBJ2-5
clone_size: .
d_call: TRBD1

cdr3_aa: CSATGTVAFGQFF
cdr3_nt: TGCAGCGCCACCGGGACAGTCGCCTTTGGGCAGTTCTTC
v_call: TRBV29-1
j_call: TRBJ2-1
clone_size: .
d_call: TRBD1

cdr3_aa: CASSMSPGGSDYGYTF
cdr3_nt: TGTGCCAGTAGTATGTCTCCAGGGGGTTCAGACTATGGCTACACCTTC
v_call: TRBV19
j_call: TRBJ1-2
clone_size: .
d_call: TRBD1

cdr3_aa: CASSQVRRSDEKLFF
cdr3_nt: TGTGCCAGCAGCCAGGTACGCAGGTCGGATGAAAAACTGTTTTTT
v_call: TRBV3-1/TRBV3-2
j_call: TRBJ1-4
clone_size: .
d_call: .

cdr3_aa: CASSLEGHSAGELFF
cdr3_nt: TGTGCCAGCAGCTTGGAGGGGCACTCCGCCGGGGAGCTGTTTTTT
v_call: TRBV11-2
j_call: TRBJ2-2
clone_size: once
d_call: .

cdr3_aa: CASSMGQGDQPQHF
cdr3_nt: TGTGCCAGTAGTATGGGACAGGGAGACCAGCCCCAGCATTTT
v_call: TRBV19
j_call: TRBJ1-5
clone_size: .
d_call: TRBD1

cdr3_aa: CASSPGQGFGGQFF
cdr3_nt: TGTGCCAGTAGCCCGGGACAGGGGTTCGGAGGGCAGTTCTTC
v_call: TRBV19
j_call: TRBJ2-1
clone_size: .
d_call: TRBD1

cdr3_aa: CASTSPQGLMNTEAFF
cdr3_nt: TGTGCCAGTACATCCCCCCAGGGTCTCATGAACACTGAAGCTTTCTTT
v_call: TRBV11-2
j_call: TRBJ1-1
clone_size: .
d_call: .

cdr3_aa: CASSLFRTEGSSYNSPLHF
cdr3_nt: TGTGCCAGCAGTTTGTTCCGGACAGAAGGGAGCTCCTATAATTCACCCCTCCACTTT
v_call: TRBV27
j_call: TRBJ1-6
clone_size: .
d_call: .

cdr3_aa: CASSLAFGQGGGYTF
cdr3_nt: TGCGCCAGCAGCTTGGCCTTTGGACAGGGGGGAGGCTACACCTTC
v_call: TRBV5-1
j_call: TRBJ1-2
clone_size: .
d_call: TRBD1

cdr3_aa: CASRTDGYGYTF
cdr3_nt: TGTGCCAGCCGTACAGATGGCTATGGCTACACCTTC
v_call: TRBV6-5
j_call: TRBJ1-2
clone_size: .
d_call: .

cdr3_aa: CASSDAGAYGYTF
cdr3_nt: TGTGCCAGCAGTGACGCAGGGGCCTATGGCTACACCTTC
v_call: TRBV2
j_call: TRBJ1-2
clone_size: .
d_call: .

cdr3_aa: CASSMILAGTDTQYF
cdr3_nt: TGTGCCAGTAGTATGATACTAGCGGGCACAGATACGCAGTATTTT
v_call: TRBV19
j_call: TRBJ2-3
clone_size: .
d_call: TRBD2

cdr3_aa: CASNPTGQASEAFF
cdr3_nt: TGTGCCAGCAACCCCACAGGGCAGGCCTCTGAAGCTTTCTTT
v_call: TRBV6-5
j_call: TRBJ1-1
clone_size: .
d_call: .

cdr3_aa: CASSLFTGNYGYTF
cdr3_nt: TGTGCCAGCAGCCTATTTACGGGAAACTATGGCTACACCTTC
v_call: TRBV3-1/TRBV3-2
j_call: TRBJ1-2
clone_size: .
d_call: .